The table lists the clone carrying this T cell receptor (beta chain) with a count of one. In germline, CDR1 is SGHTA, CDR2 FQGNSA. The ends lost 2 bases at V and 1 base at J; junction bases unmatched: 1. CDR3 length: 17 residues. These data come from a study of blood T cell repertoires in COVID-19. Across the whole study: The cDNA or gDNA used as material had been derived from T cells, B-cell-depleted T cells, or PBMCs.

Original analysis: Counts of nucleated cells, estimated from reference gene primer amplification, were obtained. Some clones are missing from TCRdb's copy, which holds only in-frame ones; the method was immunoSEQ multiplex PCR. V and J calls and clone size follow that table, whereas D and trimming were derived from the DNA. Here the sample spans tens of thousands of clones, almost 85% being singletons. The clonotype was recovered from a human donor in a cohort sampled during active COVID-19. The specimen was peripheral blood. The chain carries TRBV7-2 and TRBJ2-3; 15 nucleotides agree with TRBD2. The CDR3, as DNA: TGTGCCAGCAGCTTACGGACTAGCGGGGGGGGCACAGATACGCAGTATTTT. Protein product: CASSLRTSGGGTDTQYF.